These 24 T cell receptor beta chains came from one sample sequenced in a study of T cell responses to AZD1222 COVID-19 vaccine (dated by TCRdb to about 2021). Libraries were made using the immunoSEQ multiplex PCR assay. As stored in TCRdb, this immuneACCESS dataset retains in-frame rearrangements with V and J assigned. A fraction of the clones does not appear; measured against another copy, unresolved V genes explain less than half of the discrepancy, and the remainder lacks a known reason. A total of tens of thousands of clones appear in this sample, more than 75% of them only once. Clones ranked in the top ten supply more than 4.5% of the sample. The time point label of this sample denotes: baseline before first vaccination. The sample's treatment or condition label, in plain terms: meningococcal conjugate vaccine given as trial control. Sample: peripheral blood, taken on day 0 of MenACWY control vaccination. These receptors all come from an adult in good health.

V and J are TRBV2 and TRBJ1-2, with D possibly being TRBD1 (6 bases). The CDR3 consists of 14 residues. V dropped 9 bases and J dropped 5 bases, with 19 bases sitting between them. Germline loops: CDR1 SNHLY, CDR2 FYNNEI. The CDR3 protein is CARRPTGLSYGYTF. CDR3 bases: TGTGCCAGACGCCCGACAGGTCTTTCATATGGCTACACCTTC.

The V and J genes are TRBV3-1 (or the pseudogene TRBV3-2) and TRBJ1-4; 7 bases match TRBD1. Germline V gene sequence: CDR1 LGHDT, CDR2 YNNKEL (reference sequence). This CDR3 contains 16 residues. J was trimmed by 3 bases and V by 3 bases; bases with no gene match: 7. CDR3 loop: CASSHSRGVPNEKLFF. CDR3 in DNA: TGTGCCAGCAGCCACTCCAGGGGGGTGCCTAATGAAAAACTGTTTTTT.

V gene TRBV4-2 combines with J gene TRBJ1-1; D might be TRBD1 (5 bases). V gave up 5 bases and J gave up 4 bases, with 17 bases separating them. Germline CDR1 is LGHNA and CDR2 is YNFKEQ. The CDR3 is made up of 15 amino acids. DNA of the CDR3: TGTGCCAGCAGCTCTGGGGACGTTTTATCCACTGAAGCTTTCTTT. It is translated as CASSSGDVLSTEAFF.

The chain carries TRBV30 and TRBJ2-1; D not certain. Germline V lookup: CDR1 GTSNPN, CDR2 SVGIG (reference sequence). Trimming shortened V by 4 bases and J by 4 bases, and 17 bases separated the two germline ends. CDR3 length: 15 residues. The DNA of the CDR3 is TGTGCCTGGATTCCCCTGGGCAGTGGGTACAATGAGCAGTTCTTC. It codes for CAWIPLGSGYNEQFF.

This chain connects TRBV5-1 to TRBJ1-1; 10 bases agree with TRBD1. In germline, CDR1 is SGHRS, CDR2 YFSETQ. The CDR3 contains 14 residues. The V gene end was trimmed by 4 bases and the J gene end by 5 bases; junction bases not matched to a gene: 5. The CDR3 DNA follows: TGCGCCAGCAGCGGCGGACAGGGGGGAACTGAAGCTTTCTTT. Translation gives CASSGGQGGTEAFF.

The CDR3 protein is CASSQGGGDVYGYTF. CDR3 nucleotides: TGCGCCAGCAGCCAGGGTGGGGGGGACGTTTATGGCTACACCTTC. The genes are TRBV4-3 and TRBJ1-2, with D perhaps matching TRBD1 (5 bases). Germline values: CDR1 LGHNA, CDR2 YSLEER. V shed 3 bases and J shed 5 bases, with 16 bases lying between them. The CDR3 is 15 residues long.

The chain uses TRBV2 and TRBJ2-5; a weak D match, TRBD1 (5 bases). Germline V gene sequence: CDR1 SNHLY, CDR2 FYNNEI. V was pared by 2 bases and J by 5 bases, with 12 bases between. The CDR3 is made up of 14 amino acids. The CDR3 DNA is TGTGCCAGCAGTGAAAGAACCAGGGTGGAGACCCAGTACTTC. This codes for CASSERTRVETQYF.

This rearrangement joins TRBV18 to TRBJ2-7; D not certain. Trimming left V 2 bases short and J 2 bases short, with 4 bases between. The CDR3 is 12 amino acids. The germline V gene has CDR1 KGHSH and CDR2 LQKENI. In DNA form, the CDR3 reads TGTGCCAGCTCACCAAGGGCCTACGAGCAGTACTTC. This encodes CASSPRAYEQYF.

V and J are TRBV6-2 or TRBV6-3 and TRBJ2-7; tentative D call: TRBD2 (5 bases). This CDR3 contains 15 residues. Trimming took off 4 bases at V and 3 bases at J, with 16 bases between the two ends. Germline CDR1 reads MNHEY; CDR2 reads SVGEGT. CDR3 sequence (DNA): TGTGCCAGCAGTTTTGCCGGCCCCGGGATCTACGAGCAGTACTTC. This gives the protein CASSFAGPGIYEQYF.

The genes are TRBV28 and TRBJ2-1; 8 nucleotides align to TRBD1. The germline CDR1 and CDR2 sequences are MDHEN and SYDVKM. V lost 5 bases to trimming and J lost 8 bases; unmatched junction nucleotides: 11. The CDR3 covers 15 residues. The CDR3 protein is CASSPGQGLRDEQFF. Written as DNA, the CDR3 is TGTGCCAGCAGTCCCGGACAGGGTTTGAGAGATGAGCAGTTCTTC.

The chain combines TRBV15 with TRBJ2-1, with a possible D match to TRBD2 (5 bases). Germline-derived CDR1 and CDR2 are LNHNV and YYDKDF (reference sequence). With 2 bases removed from V and 0 bases from J, the gap between germline ends came to 14 bases. CDR3 length: 17 residues. The CDR3 spells CATSRYPGLSSYNEQFF. The CDR3 DNA follows: TGTGCCACCAGCAGATATCCGGGATTAAGCTCCTACAATGAGCAGTTCTTC.

This clone has just one count. The chain couples TRBV6-2 or TRBV6-3 to TRBJ1-5, with D possibly being TRBD1 (6 bases). The CDR3 contains 14 residues. V dropped 3 bases and J dropped 4 bases, with 10 bases sitting between them. Per germline, CDR1 MNHEY and CDR2 SVGEGT. CDR3 in DNA: TGTGCCAGCAGTTATGGACAGCCTAATCAGCCCCAGCATTTT. This translates into CASSYGQPNQPQHF.

The chain couples TRBV24-1 to TRBJ1-6; D remains unclear. The ends were cut back, 0 bases at V and 7 bases at J, with 9 bases in the middle. The germline gives CDR1 KGHDR, CDR2 SFDVKD. This CDR3 has 15 amino acids. CDR3 in amino acids: CATSDLKIRNSPLHF. The DNA of the CDR3 is TGTGCCACCAGTGATTTGAAGATTAGAAATTCACCCCTCCACTTT.

The rearrangement links TRBV5-1 to TRBJ1-3, with 8 bases lining up with TRBD1. Looked up from germline, CDR1 is SGHRS and CDR2 is YFSETQ. The CDR3 totals 13 residues. Unmatched junction bases numbered 5, after V lost 7 bases and J lost 5 bases. This CDR3 is CASRGTGRNTIYF. In DNA, the CDR3 is TGCGCCAGCCGGGGGACAGGCAGAAACACCATATATTTT.

The V and J genes are TRBV2 and TRBJ2-3; D not resolved. The V end lost 10 bases, the J end lost 3 bases, and 5 bases lay between the germline ends. CDR1 and CDR2 from the germline V gene are SNHLY and FYNNEI. The CDR3 sequence is 10 residues long. DNA for the CDR3: TGTGCCACCCATACAGATACGCAGTATTTT. Its protein product is CATHTDTQYF.

This chain uses TRBV18 with TRBJ1-2; D gene unclear. This CDR3 has 15 residues. The V and J ends lost 3 bases and 5 bases respectively, with 16 bases between them. CDR1 and CDR2 (germline): KGHSH, LQKENI. The CDR3 loop reads CASSPKGLGFYGYTF. The CDR3, as DNA: TGTGCCAGCTCACCCAAGGGCCTGGGATTTTATGGCTACACCTTC.

The V call is TRBV6-1, the J call TRBJ1-1; a possible D gene is TRBD1 (5 bases). The CDR3 spans 13 residues. From germline, CDR1 is MNHNS and CDR2 SASEGT. Trimming cost V 3 bases and J 5 bases, with 10 bases left between them. The CDR3 loop is CASSDGAGTEAFF. DNA of the CDR3: TGTGCCAGCAGTGATGGGGCAGGAACTGAAGCTTTCTTT.

J is TRBJ2-2 and V is TRBV24-1, with 8 bases lining up with TRBD1. The CDR3 runs 18 residues. Trimming removed 7 bases from V and 1 base from J; junction bases left unmatched: 13. Looked up from germline, CDR1 is KGHDR and CDR2 is SFDVKD. This chain's CDR3 is CATRPNRRTGQNTGELFF. CDR3 coding DNA: TGTGCCACCAGGCCCAACCGCAGGACAGGGCAGAACACCGGGGAGCTGTTTTTT.

The chain is built from TRBV30 and TRBJ1-3, with D uncertain. V lost 6 bases, J lost 2 bases, and 11 bases lay in between. This CDR3 comprises 13 residues. CDR1 GTSNPN and CDR2 SVGIG come from the germline V gene (reference sequence). CDR3 amino acids: CACTSKPGNTIYF. The DNA of the CDR3 is TGTGCCTGCACGAGTAAGCCTGGAAACACCATATATTTT.

This clone appeared a single time. The chain recombines TRBV19 with TRBJ1-1; weak D call: TRBD1 (5 bases). V was pared by 2 bases and J by 10 bases, with 17 bases between. The length of the CDR3 is 14 residues. Germline V CDR1 and CDR2: LNHDA, SQIVND (reference sequence). In DNA form, the CDR3 reads TGTGCCAGTAGTATACAGGGTAGGGAGTATGCAGCTTTCTTT. Protein product: CASSIQGREYAAFF.

The V and J genes are TRBV18 and TRBJ1-3, with a tentative D call TRBD1 (5 bases). The CDR3 is 15 amino acids. Germline CDR1 KGHSH, CDR2 LQKENI. Trimming pared 0 bases from V and 0 bases from J, leaving 6 bases between. CDR3 sequence (DNA): TGTGCCAGCTCACCACCGGGGGGCTCTGGAAACACCATATATTTT. Translated, it gives CASSPPGGSGNTIYF.

The chain recombines TRBV18 with TRBJ1-1; D uncertain. Germline values: CDR1 KGHSH, CDR2 LQKENI. Trimming stripped 4 bases from V and 3 bases from J, with 12 bases between. The CDR3 loop spans 14 amino acids. CDR3 sequence: CASSRATRDTEAFF. The DNA of the CDR3 is TGTGCCAGCTCACGGGCAACGAGGGACACTGAAGCTTTCTTT.

The CDR3 DNA reads TGTGCCAGCAGTCCTGACACCTTTGGGGACGAGCAGTACTTC. It codes for CASSPDTFGDEQYF. The chain is built from TRBV27 and TRBJ2-7; the D is unclear. This CDR3 has 14 residues. Germline CDR1 and CDR2: MNHEY and SMNVEV (reference sequence). V was cut by 5 bases and J by 5 bases, with 16 bases left in between.

The CDR3 DNA reads TGTGCCAGCAGGACCTCGACCGTCGGAACCGGGGAGCTGTTTTTT. This translates into CASRTSTVGTGELFF. V is TRBV2 and J is TRBJ2-2; no reliable D call. Trimming left V 6 bases short and J 5 bases short, with 16 bases between. CDR3 length equals 15 residues. Germline assignment: CDR1 SNHLY and CDR2 FYNNEI.